This TCR beta chain appears in the sequencing data of a study of hypomethylating agent response in myelodysplastic syndrome. Study summary: Patients with myelodysplastic syndrome were 9 male and 2 female.

This CDR3 has 12 amino acids. Germline-derived CDR1 and CDR2 are SEHNR and FQNEAQ (reference sequence). V was cut by 2 bases and J by 8 bases, with 9 bases left in between. Sequenced by immunoSEQ multiplex PCR; TCRdb stores in-frame clones only, minus some. The sample shows thousands of clones, about four fifths of them seen only once. Sequences were derived from bone marrow, sampled before or after starting hypomethylating agent treatment for myelodysplastic syndrome (not recorded which). The chain combines TRBV7-9 with TRBJ1-2, with D maybe TRBD1 (5 bases). The sequence derives from a human donor with myelodysplastic syndrome. This chain's CDR3 is CASSLRDVGYTF. Written as DNA, the CDR3 is TGTGCCAGCAGCTTAAGGGACGTGGGCTACACCTTC.